These 27 T cell receptor beta chains share one sample of origin, sequenced in a study of CD8 T cells in Susac syndrome. Roughly 0.45 to 1 ug RNA was reverse transcribed with random hexamers. A single record per CDR3 protein comes from TCRdb applying MiXCR to the immunoSEQ multiplex PCR reads. The profile shows about 400,000 distinct CDR3 sequences, roughly 85% of them singletons. Source material: CD8+ T cells from PBMCs. The source is a human donor with multiple sclerosis.

The V and J genes are TRBV4-1 and TRBJ2-7; 8 nucleotides align to TRBD2. The CDR3 loop spans 13 amino acids. V was clipped by 1 base and J by 6 bases; unmatched bases: 2. Germline V gene data show CDR1 as MGHRA and CDR2 as YSYEKL. Here the CDR3 DNA reads TGCGCCAGCAGCCAAGGGACTAGCCCCGAGCAGTACTTC. Encoded protein: CASSQGTSPEQYF.

CDR3 region: CASSDLGGNEQFF. CDR3 nucleotide sequence: TGTGCCAGCAGTGATTTGGGGGGCAATGAGCAGTTCTTC. This chain connects TRBV2 to TRBJ2-1; D perhaps matches TRBD2 (6 bases). CDR1 and CDR2 from the germline V gene are SNHLY and FYNNEI. V was pared by 3 bases and J by 6 bases, with 9 bases between. This CDR3 comprises 13 residues.

J is TRBJ2-3 and V is TRBV3-1, with TRBD2 matching 8 bases. CDR3 length: 19 amino acids. The J segment lost 0 bases and the V segment lost 0 bases, leaving 11 bases of the junction unmatched. CDR1 is LGHDT, CDR2 YNNKEL, per germline (reference sequence). The CDR3 DNA reads as TGTGCCAGCAGCCAAGATTATAGAGCGGGAGCACGAAGCACAGATACGCAGTATTTT. Translation: CASSQDYRAGARSTDTQYF.

V is TRBV29-1 and J is TRBJ1-3; D is perhaps TRBD1 (5 bases). The CDR3 is 12 amino acids. Germline loops: CDR1 SQVTM, CDR2 ANQGSEA. The V end lost 6 bases, the J end lost 1 base, and 7 bases lay between the germline ends. Here the CDR3 reads CSVGDSGNTIYF. CDR3 DNA sequence: TGCAGCGTAGGGGATTCTGGAAACACCATATATTTT.

J is TRBJ2-1 and V is TRBV10-2; 8 bases agree with TRBD1. CDR1 WSHSY and CDR2 SAAADI come from the germline V gene. V gave up 9 bases and J gave up 8 bases; unmatched junction bases: 9. The CDR3 is 13 amino acids. Here the CDR3 DNA reads TGCGCCAGTAAGGACAGGGTCTCGGATGAGCAGTTCTTC. Its protein is CASKDRVSDEQFF.

This clonotype has a handful of counts. The chain uses TRBV6-1 and TRBJ1-2; no reliable D call. Germline loops: CDR1 MNHNS, CDR2 SASEGT. The CDR3 is made up of 13 amino acids. V lost 3 bases and J 4 bases, leaving 9 bases between the germline ends. The CDR3 sequence: CASSEGTTYGYTF. CDR3 bases: TGTGCCAGCAGTGAGGGAACAACCTATGGCTACACCTTC.

J is TRBJ1-5 and V is TRBV12-5; 8 bases fit TRBD1. This CDR3 is 17 amino acids long. The trim removed 0 bases at V and 1 base at J, leaving 5 bases unmatched. CDR1 and CDR2 from the germline V gene are LGHNT and FRNRAP. CDR3 coding DNA: TGTGCTAGTGGTTTGGTAATCCGACAGGGGAGCAATCAGCCCCAGCATTTT. It yields the protein CASGLVIRQGSNQPQHF. The full variable domain, its missing parts supplied by reference TRBV12-5 and TRBJ1-5, is DARVTQTPRHKVTEMGQEVTMRCQPILGHNTVFWYRQTMMQGLELLAYFRNRAPLDDSGMPKDRFSAEMPDATLATLKIQPSEPRDSAVYFCASGLVIRQGSNQPQHFGDGTRLSIL.

The chain is built from TRBV2 and TRBJ2-1; D may be TRBD2 (6 bases). Deletions cut 7 bases from V and 5 bases from J, with 9 bases between. CDR1 is SNHLY, CDR2 FYNNEI, per germline. The CDR3 has 12 amino acids. CDR3: CASTGGDNEQFF. CDR3 nucleotide sequence: TGTGCCAGCACCGGAGGGGACAATGAGCAGTTCTTC.

In this sample, this clonotype turned up a few times. The CDR3 DNA sequence: TGTGCCAGCAGCTTCGAAGGTTTCGCCTACGAGCAGTACTTC. Translating it yields CASSFEGFAYEQYF. The V call is TRBV5-4, the J call TRBJ2-7, with D unclear. The CDR3 loop spans 14 amino acids. The V and J ends lost 2 bases and 2 bases respectively, with 11 bases between them. Germline V gives CDR1 SGHNT, CDR2 YYREEE (reference sequence).

This chain uses TRBV6-2 or TRBV6-3 with TRBJ2-7; the match to TRBD1 covers 7 bases. Germline values: CDR1 MNHEY, CDR2 SVGEGT. Unmatched junction bases numbered 6, after V lost 2 bases and J lost 5 bases. The CDR3 extends over 14 amino acids. In DNA form, the CDR3 reads TGTGCCAGCAGTTACGGCCCCGGACAGGACGAGCAGTACTTC. Its protein product is CASSYGPGQDEQYF.

The chain carries TRBV3-1 and TRBJ1-2; D may be TRBD1 (5 bases). Between the trimmed V and J ends, which lost 5 bases and 4 bases, there was a span of 20 bases. Germline V lookup: CDR1 LGHDT, CDR2 YNNKEL (reference sequence). The CDR3 loop spans 16 amino acids. DNA for the CDR3: TGTGCCAGCAGCTTACAGGAGGGGCCTCGGAGCTATGGCTACACCTTC. Its protein product is CASSLQEGPRSYGYTF.

V is TRBV6-5 and J is TRBJ2-2; D possibly corresponds to TRBD1 (6 bases). This CDR3 comprises 16 residues. CDR1 and CDR2 from the germline V gene are MNHEY and SVGAGI. Trimming left V 2 bases short and J 4 bases short, with 14 bases between. This CDR3 is CASSYGAGDGTGELFF. CDR3 nucleotides: TGTGCCAGCAGTTACGGGGCAGGGGATGGCACCGGGGAGCTGTTTTTT.

This clonotype has only one observation. The V and J genes are TRBV7-8 and TRBJ2-3; D is ambiguous. The V end lost 2 bases, the J end lost 4 bases, and 10 bases lay between the germline ends. The germline CDR1 and CDR2 sequences are SGHVS and FQNEAQ. The CDR3 spans 14 residues. The CDR3 region is CASSLSSGADTQYF. DNA of the CDR3: TGTGCCAGCAGCTTAAGTAGTGGAGCAGATACGCAGTATTTT.

The chain carries TRBV7-6 and TRBJ2-1, with TRBD2 as a possible D gene (5 bases). The CDR3 sequence is 15 residues long. Germline values: CDR1 SGHVS, CDR2 FNYEAQ. Trimming pared 3 bases from V and 4 bases from J, leaving 13 bases between. The CDR3 spells CASSLYRERYNEQFF. CDR3 DNA sequence: TGTGCCAGCAGCTTGTACCGGGAACGATACAATGAGCAGTTCTTC.

The gene calls are TRBV7-9 and TRBJ2-1; D uncertain. CDR3 length: 13 amino acids. Germline loops: CDR1 SEHNR, CDR2 FQNEAQ (reference sequence). V was pared by 6 bases and J by 8 bases, with 14 bases between. Here the CDR3 DNA reads TGTGCCAGCAGAGATAACGAGTGGGATGAGCAGTTCTTC. Amino acid sequence: CASRDNEWDEQFF. The whole variable domain, remainder taken from reference TRBV7-9 and TRBJ2-1, is DTGVSQNPRHKITKRGQNVTFRCDPISEHNRLYWYRQTLGQGPEFLTYFQNEAQLEKSRLLSDRFSAERPKGSFSTLEIQRTEQGDSAMYLCASRDNEWDEQFFGPGTRLTVL.

The CDR3 spells CASLAPLAGVLLNEQFF. The CDR3 DNA follows: TGTGCCAGCCTTGCCCCCCTAGCGGGAGTTCTACTAAATGAGCAGTTCTTC. This rearrangement joins TRBV7-9 to TRBJ2-1; 10 bases are shared with TRBD2. Germline V lookup: CDR1 SEHNR, CDR2 FQNEAQ (reference sequence). The junction had 17 bases not matched to a gene; V was cut back by 8 bases and J by 7 bases. This CDR3 comprises 17 residues.

The V gene is TRBV12-3 or TRBV12-4, the J gene TRBJ2-4; 7 bases match TRBD2. The CDR3 sequence is 16 residues long. J gave up 3 bases and V 6 bases, and 11 bases lay outside the gene matches. DNA for the CDR3: TGTGCCAGCAGCACCGGGACTAACGATGACAAAAACATTCAGTACTTC. Translating gives CASSTGTNDDKNIQYF.

The chain couples TRBV27 to TRBJ2-3; the D is unclear. V gave up 0 bases and J gave up 4 bases, with 8 bases separating them. There are 14 residues in the CDR3. Germline V CDR1 and CDR2: MNHEY, SMNVEV (reference sequence). The CDR3: CASSLSLSADTQYF. CDR3 DNA: TGTGCCAGCAGTTTATCGTTATCGGCAGATACGCAGTATTTT.

The chain uses TRBV6-4 and TRBJ2-2; D uncertain. Trimming removed 2 bases at V and 4 bases at J, with 8 bases between. Germline V gene sequence: CDR1 MRHNA, CDR2 SNTAGT. This CDR3 is 14 amino acids long. CDR3 sequence (DNA): TGTGCCAGCAGTGACGGCAAGGGCACCGGGGAGCTGTTTTTT. Its protein product is CASSDGKGTGELFF.

The chain joins TRBV7-2 to TRBJ2-1; D may be TRBD2 (5 bases). The CDR3 loop spans 16 amino acids. The V end lost 5 bases, the J end lost 0 bases, and 14 bases lay between the germline ends. From germline, CDR1 is SGHTA and CDR2 FQGNSA. CDR3 coding DNA: TGTGCCAGCAGCCAGTCCGGGGTCTCCTCCTACAATGAGCAGTTCTTC. Its translation: CASSQSGVSSYNEQFF.

The chain links TRBV6-5 to TRBJ1-1; no firm D call. The length of the CDR3 is 15 residues. The germline V gene has CDR1 MNHEY and CDR2 SVGAGI. V was pared by 6 bases and J by 3 bases, with 17 bases between. In DNA form, the CDR3 reads TGTGCCAGCAGCCCTCCATCCACGGGGTACACTGAAGCTTTCTTT. Translating gives CASSPPSTGYTEAFF.

This sequence joins TRBV30 and TRBJ1-1; 9 bases fit TRBD1. V was pared by 2 bases and J by 3 bases, with 4 bases of the junction left unmatched. Germline V CDR1 and CDR2: GTSNPN, SVGIG (reference sequence). This CDR3 contains 14 residues. CDR3 loop: CAWSTGTGYTEAFF. CDR3 nucleotides: TGTGCCTGGAGTACAGGGACAGGGTACACTGAAGCTTTCTTT.

The sample holds a few counts of this clonotype. V gene TRBV7-6 combines with J gene TRBJ2-1; 9 bases agree with TRBD2. With V trimmed by 1 base and J by 7 bases, 2 bases remained unmatched. This CDR3 is built from 14 residues. Germline V gene data show CDR1 as SGHVS and CDR2 as FNYEAQ. The CDR3 DNA sequence: TGTGCCAGCAGCTTAGAAGCGGGGGGAAATGAGCAGTTCTTC. Its protein product is CASSLEAGGNEQFF.

The rearrangement links TRBV7-9 to TRBJ2-1, with D unclear. The germline V gene encodes CDR1 SEHNR and CDR2 FQNEAQ (reference sequence). Trimming pared 3 bases from V and 9 bases from J, leaving 9 bases between. This CDR3 is built from 12 residues. The CDR3 DNA is TGTGCCAGCAGCTTCGGACGCTCTGAGCAGTTCTTC. It encodes CASSFGRSEQFF.

This clonotype has just a few counts. CDR3 sequence: CASSPPQVNEQYF. CDR3 coding DNA: TGTGCCAGCAGCCCCCCACAGGTAAACGAGCAGTACTTC. The chain couples TRBV27 to TRBJ2-7; maybe TRBD1 (5 bases). Per germline, CDR1 MNHEY and CDR2 SMNVEV (reference sequence). This CDR3 is built from 13 residues. V was clipped by 6 bases and J by 5 bases, with 14 bases between them.

This clonotype was counted only a few times. V gene TRBV18 combines with J gene TRBJ2-7; 12 bases are shared with TRBD2. J lost 2 bases, V lost 3 bases, and 2 bases had no gene match. From germline, CDR1 is KGHSH and CDR2 LQKENI. CDR3 size: 15 residues. This CDR3 reads CASSPGLAGTYEQYF. DNA of the CDR3: TGTGCCAGCTCACCTGGACTAGCGGGGACCTACGAGCAGTACTTC. The full variable domain, rest sourced from reference TRBV18 and TRBJ2-7, is NAGVMQNPRHLVRRRGQEARLRCSPMKGHSHVYWYRQLPEEGLKFMVYLQKENIIDESGMPKERFSAEFPKEGPSILRIQQVVRGDSAAYFCASSPGLAGTYEQYFGPGTRLTVT.

The chain employs TRBV7-2 and TRBJ2-7; 8 bases align to TRBD1. Germline values: CDR1 SGHTA, CDR2 FQGNSA. This CDR3 has 15 amino acids. Trimming at V came to 6 bases and at J to 5 bases, leaving 12 bases not matched to a gene. CDR3 residues: CASRNAGGSAHEQYF. CDR3 in DNA: TGTGCCAGCAGGAACGCAGGGGGCTCTGCCCACGAGCAGTACTTC.